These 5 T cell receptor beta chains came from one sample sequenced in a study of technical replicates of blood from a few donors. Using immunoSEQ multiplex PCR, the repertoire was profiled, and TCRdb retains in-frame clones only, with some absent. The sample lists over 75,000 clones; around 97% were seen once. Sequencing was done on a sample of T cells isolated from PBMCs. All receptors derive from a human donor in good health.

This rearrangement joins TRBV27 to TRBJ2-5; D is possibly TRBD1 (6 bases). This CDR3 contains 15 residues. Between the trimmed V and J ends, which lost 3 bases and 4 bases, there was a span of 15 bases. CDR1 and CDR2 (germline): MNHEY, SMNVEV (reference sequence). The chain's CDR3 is CASSFSSGAGETQYF. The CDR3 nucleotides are TGTGCCAGCAGTTTTTCATCAGGGGCTGGAGAGACCCAGTACTTC.

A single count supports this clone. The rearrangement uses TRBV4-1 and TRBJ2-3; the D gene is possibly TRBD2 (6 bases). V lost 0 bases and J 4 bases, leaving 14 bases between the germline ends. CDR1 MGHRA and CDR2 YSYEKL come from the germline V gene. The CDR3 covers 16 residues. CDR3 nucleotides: TGCGCCAGCAGCCAAGATTGGGGGAGGAGTGCAGATACGCAGTATTTT. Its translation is CASSQDWGRSADTQYF.

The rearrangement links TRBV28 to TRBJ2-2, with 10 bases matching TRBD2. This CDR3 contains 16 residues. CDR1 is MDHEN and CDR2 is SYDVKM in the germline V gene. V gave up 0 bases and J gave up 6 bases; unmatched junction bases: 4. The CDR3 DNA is TGTGCCAGCAGTTTATGGGATGGACTAGCGGCCGGGGAGCTGTTTTTT. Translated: CASSLWDGLAAGELFF.

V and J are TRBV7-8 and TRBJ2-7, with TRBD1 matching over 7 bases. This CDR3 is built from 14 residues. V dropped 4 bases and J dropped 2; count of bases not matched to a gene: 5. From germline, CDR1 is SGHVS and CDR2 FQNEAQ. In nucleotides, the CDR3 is TGTGCCAGCAGCTCCGGGACAGATACCTACGAGCAGTACTTC. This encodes CASSSGTDTYEQYF.

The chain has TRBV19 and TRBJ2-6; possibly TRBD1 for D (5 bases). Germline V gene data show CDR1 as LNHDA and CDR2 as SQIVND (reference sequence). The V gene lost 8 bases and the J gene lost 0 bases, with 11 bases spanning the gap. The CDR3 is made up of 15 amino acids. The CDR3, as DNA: TGTGCCAGTCGTGTTCAGGGCTCTGGGGCCAACGTCCTGACTTTC. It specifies CASRVQGSGANVLTF.